This T cell receptor (beta chain) was retrieved from a study of T cell responses to AZD1222 COVID-19 vaccine. Study-wide points: Only after the peak T cell response were repertoires sampled. When two AZD1222 doses had been given, Spike-specific TCR breadth and depth rose. Epitopes outside B.1.351 and B.1.1.7 mutated regions reportedly drew nearly half of spike TCRs.

The CDR3 is 13 amino acids. The germline V gene encodes CDR1 MRHNA and CDR2 SNTAGT. V lost 6 bases, J lost 0 bases, and 7 bases lay in between. A single count supports this clone. Its matching antigen is unknown. TCRdb keeps only in-frame clones here, not all; method: immunoSEQ multiplex PCR. The sample has 83,000 or so clones; over 75% are singletons. Here the sequenced sample was peripheral blood, taken on day 0 of MenACWY control vaccination. This sequence joins TRBV6-4 and TRBJ2-3; no reliable D call. This clonotype was sampled from an adult in good health. Here the CDR3 reads CASRQTSTDTQYF. The CDR3 coding sequence is TGTGCCAGCAGGCAGACTAGCACAGATACGCAGTATTTT.